This T cell receptor (beta chain) was recorded in a study of TIL therapy for anti-PD-1-resistant metastatic lung cancer. Study context: Half of patients were current or former smokers.

In regard to this clone: The antigen remains unidentified.

Study conclusions and caveats: The baseline peripheral repertoire was partially replaced by infused TIL clonotypes that later decayed.

This CDR3 is 12 amino acids long. V lost 3 bases and J 5 bases, leaving 8 bases between the germline ends. Germline-derived CDR1 and CDR2 are SGDLS and YYNGEE. The time point denotes: pre-treatment sample, taken before nivolumab and TIL therapy. The libraries were made with immunoSEQ v3. Survey-level samples got approximately 2.1 million read pairs; deep-level samples got about 5-6.5 million. Using immunoSEQ multiplex PCR, the repertoire was profiled, and TCRdb retains in-frame clones only, with some absent. The table has about 20,000 clones, about two thirds seen once. The sequence was collected from a person aged 25 to 80 with non-small cell lung cancer. Specimen: blood, collected at baseline. The gene calls are TRBV9 and TRBJ1-2, with D uncertain. CDR3 DNA: TGTGCCAGCAGCGAGGGATCATATGGCTACACCTTC. Amino acid sequence: CASSEGSYGYTF.